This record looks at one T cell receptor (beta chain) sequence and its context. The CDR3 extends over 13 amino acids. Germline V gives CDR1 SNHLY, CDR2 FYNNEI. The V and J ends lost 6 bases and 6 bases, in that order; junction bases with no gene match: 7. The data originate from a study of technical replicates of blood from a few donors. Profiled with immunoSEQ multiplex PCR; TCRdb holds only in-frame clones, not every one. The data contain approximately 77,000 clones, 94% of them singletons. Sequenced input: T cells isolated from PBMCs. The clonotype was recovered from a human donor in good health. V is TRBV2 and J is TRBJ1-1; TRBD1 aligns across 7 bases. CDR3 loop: CASRGTDLAEAFF. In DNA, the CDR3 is TGTGCCAGCAGAGGGACAGATCTCGCTGAAGCTTTCTTT.